This TCR beta chain was captured by sequencing in a study of shared clonotypes between healthy human individuals. V was shortened by 6 bases and J by 5 bases, with 9 bases between the two germline ends. The CDR3 extends over 11 amino acids. The germline CDR1 and CDR2 sequences are DFQATT and SNEGSKA (reference sequence). Here immunoSEQ multiplex PCR was the method, and the copy in TCRdb shows in-frame clones only, minus some. The table shows about 480,000 clones, with 79% occurring only once. This clone appeared a single time. The chain uses TRBV20-1 and TRBJ2-3, with D uncertain. Sequencing used PBMCs. The source of this sequence is a woman between 40 and 50 years old in good health. Some clones in this sample may be carry-over from other donors' samples. The CDR3 sequence is CSAHAIDTQYF. Written as DNA, the CDR3 is TGCAGTGCCCACGCCATAGATACGCAGTATTTT.